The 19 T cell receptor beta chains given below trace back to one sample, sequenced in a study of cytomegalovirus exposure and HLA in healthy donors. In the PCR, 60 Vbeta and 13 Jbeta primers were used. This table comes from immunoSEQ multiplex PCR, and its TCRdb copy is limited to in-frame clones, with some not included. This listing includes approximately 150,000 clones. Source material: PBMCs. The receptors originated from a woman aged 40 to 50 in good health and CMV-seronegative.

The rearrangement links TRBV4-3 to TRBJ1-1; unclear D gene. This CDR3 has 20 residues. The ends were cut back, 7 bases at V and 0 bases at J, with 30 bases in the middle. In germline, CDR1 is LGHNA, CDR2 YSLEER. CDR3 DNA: TGCGCCAGCACTCCCTCCCCCCCATCGACGACACACAGCCTGAACACTGAAGCTTTCTTT. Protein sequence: CASTPSPPSTTHSLNTEAFF.

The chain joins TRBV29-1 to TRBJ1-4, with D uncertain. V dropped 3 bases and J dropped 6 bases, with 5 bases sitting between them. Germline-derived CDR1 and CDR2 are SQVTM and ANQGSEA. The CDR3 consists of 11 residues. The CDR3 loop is CSVERYEKLFF. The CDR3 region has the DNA TGCAGCGTTGAGCGTTATGAAAAACTGTTTTTT.

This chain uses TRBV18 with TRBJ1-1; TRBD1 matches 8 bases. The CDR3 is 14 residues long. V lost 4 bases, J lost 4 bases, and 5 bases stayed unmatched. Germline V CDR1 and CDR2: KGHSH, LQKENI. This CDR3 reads CASSRARGPTEAFF. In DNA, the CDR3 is TGTGCCAGCTCACGCGCCAGGGGGCCCACTGAAGCTTTCTTT.

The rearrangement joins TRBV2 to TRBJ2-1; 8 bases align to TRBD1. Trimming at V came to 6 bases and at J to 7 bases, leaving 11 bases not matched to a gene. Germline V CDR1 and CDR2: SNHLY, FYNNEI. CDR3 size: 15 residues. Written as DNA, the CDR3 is TGTGCCAGCAGGCAAAGACAGGGGATTGGGAATGAGCAGTTCTTC. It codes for CASRQRQGIGNEQFF.

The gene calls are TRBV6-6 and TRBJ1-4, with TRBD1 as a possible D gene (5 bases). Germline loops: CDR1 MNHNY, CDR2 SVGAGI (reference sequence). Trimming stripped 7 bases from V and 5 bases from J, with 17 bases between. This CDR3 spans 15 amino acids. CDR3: CASTNAQGRNEKLFF. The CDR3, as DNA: TGTGCCAGCACTAACGCCCAGGGTCGGAATGAAAAACTGTTTTTT.

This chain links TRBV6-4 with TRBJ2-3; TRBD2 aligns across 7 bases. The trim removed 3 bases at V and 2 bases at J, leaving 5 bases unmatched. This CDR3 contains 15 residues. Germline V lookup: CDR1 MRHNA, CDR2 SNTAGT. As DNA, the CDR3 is TGTGCCAGCAGTGAAAACGGGGGGACCACAGATACGCAGTATTTT. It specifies CASSENGGTTDTQYF.

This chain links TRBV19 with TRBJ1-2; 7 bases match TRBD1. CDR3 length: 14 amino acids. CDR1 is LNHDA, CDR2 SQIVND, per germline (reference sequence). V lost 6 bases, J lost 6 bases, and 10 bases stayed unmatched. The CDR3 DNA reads TGTGCCAGTAGGAGAGATGACAGGGACAATGGCTACACCTTC. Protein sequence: CASRRDDRDNGYTF.

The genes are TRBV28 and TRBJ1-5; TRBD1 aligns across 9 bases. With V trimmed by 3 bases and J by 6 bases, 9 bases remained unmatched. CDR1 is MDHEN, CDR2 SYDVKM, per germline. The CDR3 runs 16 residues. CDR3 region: CASSFGTGFFGQPQHF. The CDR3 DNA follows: TGTGCCAGCAGTTTCGGGACAGGGTTTTTTGGTCAGCCCCAGCATTTT. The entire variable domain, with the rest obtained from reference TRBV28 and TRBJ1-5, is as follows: DVKVTQSSRYLVKRTGEKVFLECVQDMDHENMFWYRQDPGLGLRLIYFSYDVKMKEKGDIPEGYSVSREKKERFSLILESASTNQTSMYLCASSFGTGFFGQPQHFGDGTRLSIL.

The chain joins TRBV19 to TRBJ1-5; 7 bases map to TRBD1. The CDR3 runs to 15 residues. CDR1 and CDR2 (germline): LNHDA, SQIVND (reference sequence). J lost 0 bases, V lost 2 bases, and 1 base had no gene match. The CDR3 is CASSITGDSNQPQHF. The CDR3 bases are TGTGCCAGTAGTATAACAGGGGATAGCAATCAGCCCCAGCATTTT.

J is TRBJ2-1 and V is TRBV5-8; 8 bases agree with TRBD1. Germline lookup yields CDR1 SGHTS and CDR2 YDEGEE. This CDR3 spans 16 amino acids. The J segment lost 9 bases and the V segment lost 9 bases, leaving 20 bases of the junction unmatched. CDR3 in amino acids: CATPFLAGQGGSEQFF. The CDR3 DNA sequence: TGTGCCACCCCATTCCTCGCCGGACAGGGTGGGAGTGAGCAGTTCTTC.

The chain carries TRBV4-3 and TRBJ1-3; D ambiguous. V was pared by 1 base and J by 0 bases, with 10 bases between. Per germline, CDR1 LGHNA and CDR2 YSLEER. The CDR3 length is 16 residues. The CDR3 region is CASSQVFSDSGNTIYF. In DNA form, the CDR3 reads TGCGCCAGCAGCCAAGTGTTCTCAGACTCTGGAAACACCATATATTTT.

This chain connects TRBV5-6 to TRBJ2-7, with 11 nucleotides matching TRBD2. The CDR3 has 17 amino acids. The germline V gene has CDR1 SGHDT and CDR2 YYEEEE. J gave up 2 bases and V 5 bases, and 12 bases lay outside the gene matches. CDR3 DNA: TGTGCCAGCAGTCCTACTAGCGGGGGCACGCACGCCTACGAGCAGTACTTC. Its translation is CASSPTSGGTHAYEQYF.

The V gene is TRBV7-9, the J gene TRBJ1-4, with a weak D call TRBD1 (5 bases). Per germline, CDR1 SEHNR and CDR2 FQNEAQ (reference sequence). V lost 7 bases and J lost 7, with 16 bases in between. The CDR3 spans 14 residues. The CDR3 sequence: CASTRRAGSEKLFF. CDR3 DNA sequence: TGTGCCAGCACCCGCAGGGCTGGTAGTGAAAAACTGTTTTTT.

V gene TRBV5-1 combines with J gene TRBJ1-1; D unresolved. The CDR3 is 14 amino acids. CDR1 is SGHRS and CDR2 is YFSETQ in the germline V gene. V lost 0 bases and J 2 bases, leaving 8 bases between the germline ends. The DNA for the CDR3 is TGCGCCAGCAGCTTGGGAGGGTCTAACACTGAAGCTTTCTTT. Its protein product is CASSLGGSNTEAFF.

The CDR3 coding sequence is TGTGCCAGCAGGAAGGAGAGGAGCACTGAAGCTTTCTTT. This codes for CASRKERSTEAFF. The genes are TRBV6-4 and TRBJ1-1, with unresolved D. V was shortened by 6 bases and J by 4 bases, with 12 bases between the two germline ends. The CDR3 loop spans 13 amino acids. CDR1 MRHNA and CDR2 SNTAGT come from the germline V gene.

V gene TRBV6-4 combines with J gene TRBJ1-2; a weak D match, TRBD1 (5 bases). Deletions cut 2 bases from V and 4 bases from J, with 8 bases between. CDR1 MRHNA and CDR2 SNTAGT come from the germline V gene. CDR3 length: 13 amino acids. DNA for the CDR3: TGTGCCAGCAGTGACCAGGGTTCCTATGGCTACACCTTC. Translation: CASSDQGSYGYTF.

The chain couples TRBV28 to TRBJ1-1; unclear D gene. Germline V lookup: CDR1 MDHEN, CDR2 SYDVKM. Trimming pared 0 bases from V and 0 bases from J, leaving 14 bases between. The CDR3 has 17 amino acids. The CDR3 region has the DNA TGTGCCAGCAGTTTATGGGGAGGGTGGAGGATGAACACTGAAGCTTTCTTT. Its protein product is CASSLWGGWRMNTEAFF.

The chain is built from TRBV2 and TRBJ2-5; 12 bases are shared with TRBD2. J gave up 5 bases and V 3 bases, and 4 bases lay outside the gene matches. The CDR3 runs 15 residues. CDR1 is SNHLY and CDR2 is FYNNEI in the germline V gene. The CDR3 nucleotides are TGTGCCAGCAGTGATCGTCTAGCGGGGGGGGAGACCCAGTACTTC. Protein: CASSDRLAGGETQYF.

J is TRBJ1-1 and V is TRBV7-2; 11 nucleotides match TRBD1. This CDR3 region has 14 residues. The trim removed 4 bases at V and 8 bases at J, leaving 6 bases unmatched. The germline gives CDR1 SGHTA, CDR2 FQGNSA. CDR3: CASSSGQGEREAFF. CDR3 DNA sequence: TGTGCCAGCAGCTCGGGACAGGGGGAGAGGGAAGCTTTCTTT. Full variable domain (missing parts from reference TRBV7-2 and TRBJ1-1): GAGVSQSPSNKVTEKGKDVELRCDPISGHTALYWYRQSLGQGLEFLIYFQGNSAPDKSGLPSDRFSAERTGGSVSTLTIQRTQQEDSAVYLCASSSGQGEREAFFGQGTRLTVV.